The 20 T cell receptor beta chains presented below share a single source sample, sequenced in a study of T cell repertoires in cytomegalovirus infection. TCRdb called the reads again in MiXCR, with one record for every CDR3 protein. The table has about 570,000 distinct CDR3 sequences, 40% seen once; the top ten hold over 45%. These receptors lack a known antigen. Here the sequenced sample was cultured PBMCs, taken from culture after CMV antigen stimulation. The receptor source for this set is a human donor in good health (CMV status not recorded). Some clones in this sample may be carry-over from other donors' samples.

CDR3 nucleotides: TGTGCCATCCCCCCCGGGATCGACCCCCATGAGCAGTTCTTC. Translation gives CAIPPGIDPHEQFF. This chain uses TRBV10-3 with TRBJ2-1, with a tentative D call TRBD2 (5 bases). Germline CDR1 and CDR2: ENHRY and SYGVKD. The CDR3 spans 14 residues. Between the trimmed V and J ends, which lost 8 bases and 8 bases, there was a span of 19 bases.

The V gene is TRBV6-2 or TRBV6-3, the J gene TRBJ2-7; 7 nucleotides match TRBD1. The CDR3 sequence is 12 residues long. Germline-derived CDR1 and CDR2 are MNHEY and SVGEGT. Trimming cost V 7 bases and J 5 bases; bases outside gene matches: 5. CDR3 DNA sequence: TGTGCCAGCATTAACAGGGGCAACGAGCAGTACTTC. Its translation: CASINRGNEQYF.

The chain uses TRBV7-2 and TRBJ2-7; TRBD2 aligns across 12 bases. The CDR3 runs 16 residues. The ends lost 5 bases at V and 5 bases at J; junction bases unmatched: 10. Per the germline V gene, CDR1 is SGHTA and CDR2 is FQGNSA. The CDR3 DNA sequence: TGTGCCAGCAGCCCCAGACTAGCGGGAGCCCCCCACGAGCAGTACTTC. Translated, it gives CASSPRLAGAPHEQYF.

This clonotype was observed a few times. J is TRBJ2-5 and V is TRBV6-5; D possibly corresponds to TRBD1 (6 bases). Germline CDR1 reads MNHEY; CDR2 reads SVGAGI. The CDR3 contains 13 residues. The V and J ends lost 5 bases and 2 bases respectively, with 9 bases between them. Here the CDR3 reads CASSKRGQETQYF. CDR3 sequence (DNA): TGTGCCAGCAGTAAAAGGGGGCAAGAGACCCAGTACTTC.

The sample holds a few counts of this clonotype. The genes are TRBV14 and TRBJ2-1; the D gene could be TRBD1 or TRBD2 (6 bases each). V lost 1 base, J lost 10 bases, and 11 bases lay in between. Germline loops: CDR1 SGHDN, CDR2 FVKESK. This CDR3 region has 13 residues. The CDR3 reads CASSQAKGGEQFF. As DNA, the CDR3 is TGTGCCAGCAGCCAAGCAAAAGGGGGGGAGCAGTTCTTC.

This clonotype was picked up a small number of times. The chain links TRBV15 to TRBJ2-1, with TRBD2 matching over 7 bases. The CDR3 is 16 amino acids. The germline V gene has CDR1 LNHNV and CDR2 YYDKDF (reference sequence). V lost 0 bases, J lost 5 bases, and 7 bases stayed unmatched. CDR3 region: CATSREGGAKHNEQFF. CDR3 sequence (DNA): TGTGCCACCAGCAGAGAGGGAGGGGCCAAACACAATGAGCAGTTCTTC.

This chain joins TRBV7-6 and TRBJ2-7; 10 bases fit TRBD1. From germline, CDR1 is SGHVS and CDR2 FNYEAQ. CDR3 length: 14 residues. V dropped 4 bases and J dropped 3; count of bases not matched to a gene: 3. CDR3 loop: CASSSRTGGYEQYF. The CDR3, as DNA: TGTGCCAGCAGCTCCCGGACAGGGGGCTACGAGCAGTACTTC.

This clonotype was seen only a few times. The chain combines TRBV7-2 with TRBJ2-7; 16 bases fit TRBD2. CDR3 length: 19 amino acids. V lost 0 bases, J lost 6 bases, and 11 bases stayed unmatched. From germline, CDR1 is SGHTA and CDR2 FQGNSA. Here the CDR3 reads CASSLAPSGTSGRAPEQYF. The CDR3 region has the DNA TGTGCCAGCAGCTTAGCCCCCTCCGGGACTAGCGGGAGGGCCCCCGAGCAGTACTTC.

The V gene is TRBV6-6, the J gene TRBJ2-3; possible D gene TRBD2, 5 bases. V was cut by 2 bases and J by 1 base, with 13 bases left in between. Germline CDR1 is MNHNY and CDR2 is SVGAGI (reference sequence). This CDR3 region has 16 residues. In nucleotides, the CDR3 is TGTGCCAGCAGTTACGGGTTGCTAGCTGGCACAGATACGCAGTATTTT. Translation gives CASSYGLLAGTDTQYF.

There are a few counts of this clonotype. The gene calls are TRBV7-8 and TRBJ2-2; D is uncertain. The germline V and J ends were trimmed by 8 bases and 1 base, with 17 bases remaining between them. CDR1 is SGHVS, CDR2 FQNEAQ, per germline. The CDR3 consists of 16 residues. CDR3 region: CASRLGAAGNTGELFF. DNA for the CDR3: TGTGCCAGCCGCCTCGGCGCTGCCGGGAACACCGGGGAGCTGTTTTTT.

The rearrangement uses TRBV6-5 and TRBJ1-1; D call uncertain. Germline CDR1 reads MNHEY; CDR2 reads SVGAGI. This CDR3 comprises 15 residues. V gave up 0 bases and J gave up 5 bases, with 13 bases separating them. The CDR3 loop is CASSYSNSPLTEAFF. CDR3 coding DNA: TGTGCCAGCAGTTACTCGAATTCTCCACTAACTGAAGCTTTCTTT.

In its sample, this clonotype was seen a few times. V and J are TRBV7-9 and TRBJ2-5; 7 bases map to TRBD1. V lost 3 bases to trimming and J lost 4 bases; unmatched junction nucleotides: 8. Germline loops: CDR1 SEHNR, CDR2 FQNEAQ (reference sequence). This CDR3 contains 15 residues. The CDR3 loop reads CASSFGTERGETQYF. The CDR3 coding sequence is TGTGCCAGCAGCTTCGGGACAGAGCGAGGAGAGACCCAGTACTTC.

As regards this clonotype: As the CDR3 is not closed by the conserved phenylalanine or tryptophan, this likely results from a read error. V is TRBV10-3 and J is TRBJ2-5; D uncertain. Trimming removed 0 bases from V and 4 bases from J, with 3 bases in between. Germline V CDR1 and CDR2: ENHRY, SYGVKD. The CDR3 totals 12 residues. This CDR3 reads CAISESRETQYL. The CDR3 DNA reads TGTGCCATCAGTGAGTCACGAGAGACCCAGTACCTC.

This clonotype was seen only a few times. This chain connects TRBV6-5 to TRBJ2-2; 7 bases align to TRBD1. This CDR3 has 15 residues. Germline V lookup: CDR1 MNHEY, CDR2 SVGAGI. Losses at the gene ends were 4 bases for V and 5 bases for J; bases not matched to a gene: 7. The CDR3 sequence: CASSSPGQKTGELFF. CDR3 bases: TGTGCCAGCAGTTCCCCGGGACAGAAAACCGGGGAGCTGTTTTTT.

This clonotype showed up just a few times. The chain has TRBV7-9 and TRBJ1-1; 9 bases line up with TRBD1. Germline CDR1 SEHNR, CDR2 FQNEAQ (reference sequence). J gave up 8 bases and V 5 bases, and 6 bases lay outside the gene matches. The CDR3 consists of 13 residues. DNA for the CDR3: TGTGCCAGCAGCGTTCCCGGGACAGGGGAAGCTTTCTTT. It translates to CASSVPGTGEAFF. Supplemented by reference TRBV7-9 and TRBJ1-1, the full variable domain reads DTGVSQNPRHKITKRGQNVTFRCDPISEHNRLYWYRQTLGQGPEFLTYFQNEAQLEKSRLLSDRFSAERPKGSFSTLEIQRTEQGDSAMYLCASSVPGTGEAFFGQGTRLTVV.

This clonotype has a handful of counts. The CDR3 DNA is TGTGCCAGCAGCCACCTCGGCGGCCCTGAAGCTTTCTTT. Encoded protein: CASSHLGGPEAFF. The chain is built from TRBV11-2 and TRBJ1-1; D not resolved. V lost 5 bases to trimming and J lost 6 bases, with 13 bases between them. CDR3 length: 13 residues. Germline CDR1 is SGHAT and CDR2 is FQNNGV.

This chain connects TRBV28 to TRBJ2-2; 9 nucleotides line up with TRBD2. CDR3 size: 17 residues. Germline V gene lookup returns CDR1 MDHEN and CDR2 SYDVKM. V lost 3 bases, J lost 8 bases, and 13 bases stayed unmatched. The CDR3 is CASSLSFWGLAGGELFF. CDR3 nucleotide sequence: TGTGCCAGCAGTTTGTCGTTTTGGGGCCTAGCGGGAGGGGAGCTGTTTTTT.

The chain joins TRBV6-2 or TRBV6-3 to TRBJ2-7, with D perhaps TRBD1 or TRBD2 (5 bases each). The CDR3 sequence is 14 residues long. The V and J ends lost 2 bases and 0 bases respectively, with 8 bases between them. From germline, CDR1 is MNHEY and CDR2 SVGEGT. The CDR3 region is CASSYRDASYEQYF. The CDR3 nucleotides are TGTGCCAGCAGTTACCGGGACGCCTCCTACGAGCAGTACTTC.

J is TRBJ2-7 and V is TRBV12-3 or TRBV12-4; 11 bases agree with TRBD1. The CDR3 is 16 residues long. V shed 7 bases, J shed 7 bases, and the junction held 15 bases outside the gene matches. The CDR3 DNA reads TGTGCCAGCAATCGCACCCTCGGACAGGGGGCGAGGGAGCAGTACTTC. This translates into CASNRTLGQGAREQYF.

V is TRBV7-2 and J is TRBJ2-7; possibly TRBD1 or TRBD2 for D (6 bases each). The CDR3 has 15 residues. Germline V CDR1 and CDR2: SGHTA, FQGNSA. V lost 8 bases to trimming and J lost 0 bases, with 17 bases between them. CDR3 loop: CASRCGGLSSYEQYF. The CDR3 DNA reads TGTGCCAGCCGGTGTGGGGGGCTCAGCTCCTACGAGCAGTACTTC.